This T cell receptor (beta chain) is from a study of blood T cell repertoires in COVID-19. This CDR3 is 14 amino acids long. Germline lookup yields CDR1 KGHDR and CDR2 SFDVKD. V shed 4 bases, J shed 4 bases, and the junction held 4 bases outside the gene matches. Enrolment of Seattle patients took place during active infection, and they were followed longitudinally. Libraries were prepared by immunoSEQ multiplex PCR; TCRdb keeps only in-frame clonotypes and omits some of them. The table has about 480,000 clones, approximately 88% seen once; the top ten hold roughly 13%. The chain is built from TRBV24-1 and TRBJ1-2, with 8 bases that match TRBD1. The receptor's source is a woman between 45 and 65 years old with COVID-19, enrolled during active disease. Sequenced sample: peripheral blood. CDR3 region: CATSEGTGAYGYTF. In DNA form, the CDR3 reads TGTGCCACCAGTGAAGGGACAGGAGCCTATGGCTACACCTTC.